The rows below give T cell receptor beta chains drawn from one sample of a study of PD-1 blockade in classical Hodgkin lymphoma. Using immunoSEQ multiplex PCR, the repertoire was profiled, and TCRdb retains in-frame clones only, with some absent. The sample holds 20,000 to 25,000 clones, around 80% seen once. The sample in question was peripheral blood mononuclear cells (PBMCs), obtained before the second cycle of nivolumab. These receptors were obtained from a human donor with classical Hodgkin lymphoma. Both conserved end residues are part of each CDR3. The D gene is left open where the match is weak. Size tells how often a clone was seen (once, few, many) or the class of an expanded clone, and some rows leave it out.

cdr3_nt	cdr3_aa	j_call	clone_size	v_call	d_call
TGTGCCAGCAGCTTAAGGTCCCAGGGTACCGAGCAGTACTTC	CASSLRSQGTEQYF	TRBJ2-7	-	TRBV7-2	-
TGTGCCAGCAGTTACTCCAGGGAAAGTTCACCCCTCCACTTT	CASSYSRESSPLHF	TRBJ1-6	few	TRBV6-5	-
TGCAGCGTTGACCTACTAGCGGGAGAGGAAGATACGCAGTATTTT	CSVDLLAGEEDTQYF	TRBJ2-3	-	TRBV29-1	TRBD2
TGTGCCAGTAGTATAGAACGGACCTGGAGCGGCACCGGGGAGCTGTTTTTT	CASSIERTWSGTGELFF	TRBJ2-2	-	TRBV19	-
TGTGCCAGCAGCTTAGCCGGGAGCTCCTACGAGCAGTACTTC	CASSLAGSSYEQYF	TRBJ2-7	-	TRBV7-6	-
TGTGCCTGGAGTCAGTGGGAGAGCTCCTACAATGAGCAGTTCTTC	CAWSQWESSYNEQFF	TRBJ2-1	once	TRBV30	-
TGTGCCAGCAGCCCCGGCACAGATACGCAGTATTTT	CASSPGTDTQYF	TRBJ2-3	-	TRBV9	-
TGTGCCAGCAGTTACCTGGATGAGCAGTTCTTC	CASSYLDEQFF	TRBJ2-1	-	TRBV6-1	-
TGTGCCAGCAGTTCCGACAGGGACTATGGCTACACCTTC	CASSSDRDYGYTF	TRBJ1-2	-	TRBV27	TRBD1
TGTGCCAGCAGCTTGGTAGGACAGGGGACGGATGAGCAGTTCTTC	CASSLVGQGTDEQFF	TRBJ2-1	-	TRBV5-6	TRBD1
TGTGCCAGCAGTGTCCAGGGCTACGAGCAGTACTTC	CASSVQGYEQYF	TRBJ2-7	-	TRBV6-1	-
TGTGCCACCAGCTGGCAGGGGCTAAGTAATCAGCCCCAGCATTTT	CATSWQGLSNQPQHF	TRBJ1-5	-	TRBV15	-
TGCGCCAGCAGCCAACGACAGGGGGCTGGGGCCAACGTCCTGACTTTC	CASSQRQGAGANVLTF	TRBJ2-6	-	TRBV4-3	TRBD1
TGTGCCAGCAGCCCCGGGGCTTCCTACGAGCAGTACTTC	CASSPGASYEQYF	TRBJ2-7	-	TRBV27	-
TGCAGCGGGCGACAGGGTGGAGAGACCCAGTACTTC	CSGRQGGETQYF	TRBJ2-5	-	TRBV29-1	TRBD1
TGCAGCCAAAGACCGGGACAGGGAAGACCTGAAGCTTTCTTT	CSQRPGQGRPEAFF	TRBJ1-1	-	TRBV29-1	TRBD1
TGTGCCAGCAGTTACGGGTATAACACTGAAGCTTTCTTT	CASSYGYNTEAFF	TRBJ1-1	once	TRBV6-5	-
TGTGCCTGGAGTCCGGGGTCCAGCGGGATAGAGACCCAGTACTTC	CAWSPGSSGIETQYF	TRBJ2-5	-	TRBV30	TRBD2
TGCGCCAGCAGCCCAGCGGGAGGGGTGGGCGACAATGAGCAGTTCTTC	CASSPAGGVGDNEQFF	TRBJ2-1	-	TRBV5-1	TRBD2
TGTGCCAGCAGTGTACAGGGAGGGAACACTGAAGCTTTCTTT	CASSVQGGNTEAFF	TRBJ1-1	-	TRBV6-1	-
TGTGCCAGCAGCTTAAGACTAGCGGGAGATGGTGAGCAGTTCTTC	CASSLRLAGDGEQFF	TRBJ2-1	once	TRBV7-2	TRBD2
TGTGCCAGCAGAGCGGGGGGATGGAATTCACCCCTCCACTTT	CASRAGGWNSPLHF	TRBJ1-6	-	TRBV2	-
TGTGCCAGCAGCGTAGCTTACGGGGAAGCCTACGAGCAGTACTTC	CASSVAYGEAYEQYF	TRBJ2-7	-	TRBV9	-
TGTGCCAGCAGCGGGATGTGGGGGACTAACTATGGCTACACCTTC	CASSGMWGTNYGYTF	TRBJ1-2	-	TRBV7-2	-
TGTGCCAGCAGGCCCCAACAGGGTATCAACTATGGCTACACCTTC	CASRPQQGINYGYTF	TRBJ1-2	-	TRBV27	-
TGTGCCAGCAGTTATGGGGTGGACTACGAGCAGTACTTC	CASSYGVDYEQYF	TRBJ2-7	-	TRBV6-6	-
TGTGCCAGCAGTCCACAGAAGAGGGGCAATCAGCCCCAGCATTTT	CASSPQKRGNQPQHF	TRBJ1-5	-	TRBV6-6	-
TGTGCCAGCAGCTTAGTAGCCCCGGGGGGGGTTAATAACTATGGCTACACCTTC	CASSLVAPGGVNNYGYTF	TRBJ1-2	-	TRBV7-2	-
TGTGCCAGCAGTTTAGGCGGATATAACACTGAAGCTTTCTTT	CASSLGGYNTEAFF	TRBJ1-1	-	TRBV28	-
TGTGCCAGCAGTGCTACGGGACAGACTTACAATGAGCAGTTCTTC	CASSATGQTYNEQFF	TRBJ2-1	-	TRBV6-1	TRBD1
TGTGCCAGCAGGGCCGGGCCAAGCTTCGGCTACGAGCAGTACTTC	CASRAGPSFGYEQYF	TRBJ2-7	-	TRBV2	-
TGTGCCAGCAGCTTAGCCACGGGGACAGGGTATAGCAATCAGCCCCAGCATTTT	CASSLATGTGYSNQPQHF	TRBJ1-5	-	TRBV7-8	TRBD1
TGTGCCAGCACCAGTGACAGATACAATGAGCAGTTCTTC	CASTSDRYNEQFF	TRBJ2-1	-	TRBV7-2	-
TGCGCCAGCAGCTTGGTTGGGGATGGCTACACCTTC	CASSLVGDGYTF	TRBJ1-2	-	TRBV5-1	-
TGTGCCAGCAGTGAAATGGACACACCCCAGCATTTT	CASSEMDTPQHF	TRBJ1-5	-	TRBV6-1	-
TGCGCCAGCAGCTTGGTGGCGGGGGGCGGTGATGAGCAGTTCTTC	CASSLVAGGGDEQFF	TRBJ2-1	-	TRBV5-1	TRBD2
TGTGCCAGCACGACAGGCGCCAATCAGCCCCAGCATTTT	CASTTGANQPQHF	TRBJ1-5	once	TRBV28	-
TGTGCCAGCAGTGAAGACTACTATGGCTACACCTTC	CASSEDYYGYTF	TRBJ1-2	-	TRBV6-1	-
TGTGCCAGCTCACCGGGGTGGGAACTGGAGACCCAGTACTTC	CASSPGWELETQYF	TRBJ2-5	-	TRBV18	-
TGTGCCAGCAGTTACGTTGGAGAGACCCAGTACTTC	CASSYVGETQYF	TRBJ2-5	-	TRBV6-5	-
TGTGCCAGTTCTCCCGGGACAGGGGTAACTGGCTACACCTTC	CASSPGTGVTGYTF	TRBJ1-2	-	TRBV27	TRBD1
TGTGCCAGCAGCTCCAGGACAGCGAACACCGGGGAGCTGTTTTTT	CASSSRTANTGELFF	TRBJ2-2	-	TRBV7-6	-
TGCGCCACAAAAGGAATACCAATCAGCACAGATACGCAGTATTTT	CATKGIPISTDTQYF	TRBJ2-3	-	TRBV10-2	-
TGTGCCACCAGCAGAGATCGAACGTTAGCCAAAAACATTCAGTACTTC	CATSRDRTLAKNIQYF	TRBJ2-4	-	TRBV15	-
TGTGCCAGTACTATTGTGGGCACGGCCGCTGAAGCTTTCTTT	CASTIVGTAAEAFF	TRBJ1-1	-	TRBV19	-
TGTGCCAGCAGTTACTCAGGGGGCACCGGGGAGCTGTTTTTT	CASSYSGGTGELFF	TRBJ2-2	-	TRBV6-5	-
TGTGCCAGCACCGACGTTCAATACACTGAAGCTTTCTTT	CASTDVQYTEAFF	TRBJ1-1	-	TRBV2	-